These T cell receptor beta chains were read from a single sample in a study of blood T cell repertoires in COVID-19. Produced via immunoSEQ multiplex PCR; TCRdb's table is partial and in-frame only. The sample contains about 170,000 clones, around 88% of which appear only once. Sequencing was carried out using PBMCs or T cells enriched from blood (not recorded which). The receptors were sampled from a woman aged 50 to 60 in a cohort exposed to, infected with or recovered from COVID-19 (not recorded which). Both conserved end residues are part of each CDR3. Each record gives: J gene, V gene, D gene, clone size, CDR3 protein, CDR3 DNA. The D gene is left open where the match is weak. Clone size appears in some rows only: once, few, many, or a class for an expanded clone.

J: TRBJ2-2; V: TRBV4-2; D: TRBD2; size: .; CDR3: CASSQEGGLAGGGGELFF; DNA: TGTGCCAGCAGCCAAGAAGGCGGACTAGCGGGAGGTGGCGGGGAGCTGTTTTTT
J: TRBJ2-1; V: TRBV7-2; D: TRBD2; size: .; CDR3: CASSLLAGGPTNEQFF; DNA: TGTGCCAGCAGCTTACTAGCGGGGGGGCCTACCAATGAGCAGTTCTTC
J: TRBJ2-7; V: TRBV30; D: .; size: .; CDR3: CAWSGTATFYEQYF; DNA: TGTGCCTGGAGTGGGACAGCGACCTTCTACGAGCAGTACTTC
J: TRBJ2-2; V: TRBV7-6; D: TRBD2; size: .; CDR3: CASSPGTSGAGELFF; DNA: TGTGCCAGCAGCCCTGGGACTAGCGGGGCCGGGGAGCTGTTTTTT
J: TRBJ1-4; V: TRBV6-5; D: TRBD1; size: .; CDR3: CASKPTGTEDEKLFF; DNA: TGTGCCAGCAAACCTACCGGGACAGAGGATGAAAAACTGTTTTTT
J: TRBJ1-1; V: TRBV20-1; D: .; size: .; CDR3: CSARGQAEAFF; DNA: TGCAGTGCTAGGGGGCAGGCTGAAGCTTTCTTT
J: TRBJ1-1; V: TRBV14; D: .; size: .; CDR3: CASSQGRGAFF; DNA: TGTGCCAGCAGCCAGGGGCGCGGAGCTTTCTTT
J: TRBJ1-2; V: TRBV2; D: .; size: .; CDR3: CASTGGPVYGYTF; DNA: TGTGCCAGCACGGGGGGTCCGGTCTATGGCTACACCTTC
J: TRBJ2-3; V: TRBV19; D: TRBD2; size: .; CDR3: CASRTSGFTDTQYF; DNA: TGTGCCAGCCGGACTAGCGGCTTTACAGATACGCAGTATTTT
J: TRBJ2-7; V: TRBV24-1; D: .; size: .; CDR3: CATSGTGTYVGQYF; DNA: TGTGCCACCAGTGGTACAGGGACGTACGTGGGGCAGTACTTC
J: TRBJ2-7; V: TRBV5-1; D: TRBD1; size: .; CDR3: CASSSGQGNYEQYF; DNA: TGCGCCAGCAGCTCCGGACAGGGAAACTACGAGCAGTACTTC
J: TRBJ1-1; V: TRBV5-4; D: TRBD1; size: .; CDR3: CASRPLQGSNTEAFF; DNA: TGTGCCAGCAGGCCCCTACAGGGGTCAAACACTGAAGCTTTCTTT
J: TRBJ1-4; V: TRBV9; D: .; size: .; CDR3: CASSPPGSGGEKLFF; DNA: TGTGCCAGCAGCCCCCCGGGGTCTGGCGGGGAAAAACTGTTTTTT
J: TRBJ2-1; V: TRBV30; D: .; size: few; CDR3: CAWSPPRLNEQFF; DNA: TGTGCCTGGAGTCCACCAAGACTCAATGAGCAGTTCTTC
J: TRBJ1-1; V: TRBV19; D: TRBD1; size: .; CDR3: CASSKDGTGSPEAFF; DNA: TGTGCCAGTAGTAAGGACGGGACAGGGAGCCCTGAAGCTTTCTTT
J: TRBJ1-3; V: TRBV3-1/TRBV3-2; D: .; size: .; CDR3: CASSQQGYGNTIYF; DNA: TGTGCCAGCAGCCAACAGGGGTATGGAAACACCATATATTTT
J: TRBJ1-5; V: TRBV27; D: .; size: .; CDR3: CASSRGYGSNQPQHF; DNA: TGTGCCAGCAGTAGGGGGTACGGAAGCAATCAGCCCCAGCATTTT
J: TRBJ1-5; V: TRBV30; D: .; size: once; CDR3: CAWSPGVDQPQHF; DNA: TGTGCCTGGAGCCCCGGGGTTGATCAGCCCCAGCATTTT
J: TRBJ1-5; V: TRBV28; D: .; size: .; CDR3: CASSPRRKGGDQPQHF; DNA: TGTGCCAGCAGTCCTCGGAGAAAAGGGGGGGATCAGCCCCAGCATTTT
J: TRBJ1-6; V: TRBV28; D: .; size: .; CDR3: CASSFQVSTSPLHF; DNA: TGTGCCAGCAGTTTTCAGGTTTCGACTTCACCCCTCCACTTT
J: TRBJ1-5; V: TRBV2; D: .; size: .; CDR3: CASSEQGLGNQPQHF; DNA: TGTGCCAGCAGTGAACAGGGGCTGGGCAATCAGCCCCAGCATTTT
J: TRBJ1-1; V: TRBV11-2; D: TRBD1; size: .; CDR3: CASSLGRGRLITEAFF; DNA: TGTGCCAGCAGCTTAGGTAGGGGGCGCTTGATCACTGAAGCTTTCTTT
J: TRBJ2-1; V: TRBV7-3; D: .; size: .; CDR3: CASSFESYNEQFF; DNA: TGTGCCAGCAGCTTTGAGTCCTACAATGAGCAGTTCTTC
J: TRBJ1-5; V: TRBV19; D: TRBD1; size: .; CDR3: CASSWDRGRNQPQHF; DNA: TGTGCCAGTAGTTGGGACAGGGGGCGGAATCAGCCCCAGCATTTT
J: TRBJ1-5; V: TRBV7-9; D: .; size: .; CDR3: CASSLGEGRNQPQHF; DNA: TGTGCCAGCAGCTTAGGGGAGGGCAGAAATCAGCCCCAGCATTTT
J: TRBJ1-1; V: TRBV19; D: TRBD1; size: .; CDR3: CASNRGQGLNTEAFF; DNA: TGTGCCAGTAATCGAGGACAGGGCCTGAACACTGAAGCTTTCTTT
J: TRBJ2-7; V: TRBV2; D: TRBD2; size: .; CDR3: CASSKVAGGTYEQYF; DNA: TGTGCCAGCAGTAAAGTAGCGGGAGGGACCTACGAGCAGTACTTC
J: TRBJ2-1; V: TRBV12-2; D: .; size: .; CDR3: CASRLVAWGGVDEQFF; DNA: TGTGCAAGTCGCTTAGTAGCGTGGGGGGGCGTCGATGAGCAGTTCTTC
J: TRBJ1-6; V: TRBV19; D: .; size: .; CDR3: CASSISPSSYNSPLHF; DNA: TGTGCCAGTAGTATATCGCCCAGCTCCTATAATTCACCCCTCCACTTT
J: TRBJ2-7; V: TRBV7-2; D: TRBD2; size: .; CDR3: CASSSEGRAWYEQYF; DNA: TGTGCCAGCAGCTCCGAGGGGAGGGCCTGGTACGAGCAGTACTTC
J: TRBJ2-1; V: TRBV30; D: .; size: .; CDR3: CAWSRGVLNEQFF; DNA: TGTGCCTGGAGTCGGGGTGTTCTAAATGAGCAGTTCTTC
J: TRBJ1-4; V: TRBV6-5; D: .; size: .; CDR3: CASRTGYARKLFF; DNA: TGTGCCAGCAGGACAGGTTATGCTAGGAAACTGTTTTTT
J: TRBJ1-2; V: TRBV30; D: .; size: .; CDR3: CAWSGGGGYTF; DNA: TGTGCCTGGAGTGGGGGCGGTGGCTACACCTTC
J: TRBJ1-6; V: TRBV19; D: .; size: .; CDR3: CASSRLILENSPLHF; DNA: TGTGCCAGTAGTAGACTAATACTGGAAAATTCACCCCTCCACTTT
J: TRBJ2-7; V: TRBV6-5; D: .; size: .; CDR3: CASSYLMTPSEQYF; DNA: TGTGCCAGCAGTTACCTTATGACACCCAGCGAGCAGTACTTC
J: TRBJ1-2; V: TRBV5-8; D: .; size: .; CDR3: CASRRDFQNYGYTF; DNA: TGTGCCAGCAGACGGGACTTCCAGAACTATGGCTACACCTTC
J: TRBJ1-2; V: TRBV28; D: .; size: .; CDR3: CASSLMGGNYGYTF; DNA: TGTGCCAGCAGTTTGATGGGGGGGAACTATGGCTACACCTTC
J: TRBJ2-7; V: TRBV10-3; D: .; size: .; CDR3: CAIKGADYYEQYF; DNA: TGTGCCATCAAAGGAGCGGATTACTACGAGCAGTACTTC
J: TRBJ1-1; V: TRBV5-6; D: TRBD1; size: .; CDR3: CASSARQGARTEAFF; DNA: TGTGCCAGCAGCGCACGACAGGGGGCGCGTACTGAAGCTTTCTTT
J: TRBJ2-5; V: TRBV11-2; D: .; size: .; CDR3: CASSLGGTDQETQYF; DNA: TGTGCCAGCAGCTTAGGCGGGACGGATCAAGAGACCCAGTACTTC
J: TRBJ2-3; V: TRBV6-1; D: .; size: .; CDR3: CASSDRADTQYF; DNA: TGTGCCAGCAGTGACAGGGCAGATACGCAGTATTTT
J: TRBJ2-7; V: TRBV7-9; D: TRBD1; size: .; CDR3: CASSSPPTGVTYEQYF; DNA: TGTGCCAGCAGTTCTCCGCCTACAGGGGTCACCTACGAGCAGTACTTC
J: TRBJ2-3; V: TRBV29-1; D: TRBD2; size: .; CDR3: CSVRERDPTDTQYF; DNA: TGCAGCGTGAGAGAGCGGGATCCCACAGATACGCAGTATTTT
J: TRBJ2-5; V: TRBV28; D: .; size: .; CDR3: CASRNSETQYF; DNA: TGTGCCAGCCGTAACTCAGAGACCCAGTACTTC
J: TRBJ2-3; V: TRBV7-6; D: .; size: .; CDR3: CASSVDGGSADTQYF; DNA: TGTGCCAGCAGCGTCGATGGGGGGAGCGCGGATACGCAGTATTTT
J: TRBJ1-3; V: TRBV24-1; D: .; size: .; CDR3: CATSDPGNRNTIYF; DNA: TGTGCCACCAGTGACCCAGGGAATCGTAACACCATATATTTT
J: TRBJ2-5; V: TRBV5-1; D: TRBD1; size: once; CDR3: CASSPTKTGGLETQYF; DNA: TGCGCCAGCAGCCCAACTAAGACAGGGGGCTTAGAGACCCAGTACTTC
J: TRBJ2-7; V: TRBV24-1; D: TRBD2; size: .; CDR3: CATRLAGGRSSYEQYF; DNA: TGTGCCACCAGACTAGCGGGGGGCCGGAGCTCCTACGAGCAGTACTTC
J: TRBJ1-3; V: TRBV2; D: TRBD1; size: .; CDR3: CASSAQGSSGNTIYF; DNA: TGTGCCAGCAGTGCACAGGGGAGCTCTGGAAACACCATATATTTT
J: TRBJ2-5; V: TRBV9; D: .; size: .; CDR3: CASSVRGHQETQYF; DNA: TGTGCCAGCAGCGTACGCGGGCACCAAGAGACCCAGTACTTC
J: TRBJ2-7; V: TRBV13; D: TRBD2; size: .; CDR3: CASSTREVEYEQYF; DNA: TGTGCCAGCAGCACCCGGGAGGTGGAGTACGAGCAGTACTTC
J: TRBJ1-6; V: TRBV28; D: .; size: once; CDR3: CASSLSQVLSPLHF; DNA: TGTGCCAGCAGTTTGTCTCAGGTACTTTCACCCCTCCACTTT
J: TRBJ1-6; V: TRBV7-2; D: TRBD1; size: .; CDR3: CASRSRQGAFGGSPLHF; DNA: TGTGCCAGCAGATCACGACAGGGGGCCTTTGGCGGATCACCCCTCCACTTT
J: TRBJ1-3; V: TRBV9; D: .; size: .; CDR3: CASSVETGTGNTIYF; DNA: TGTGCCAGCAGCGTAGAAACAGGGACTGGAAACACCATATATTTT